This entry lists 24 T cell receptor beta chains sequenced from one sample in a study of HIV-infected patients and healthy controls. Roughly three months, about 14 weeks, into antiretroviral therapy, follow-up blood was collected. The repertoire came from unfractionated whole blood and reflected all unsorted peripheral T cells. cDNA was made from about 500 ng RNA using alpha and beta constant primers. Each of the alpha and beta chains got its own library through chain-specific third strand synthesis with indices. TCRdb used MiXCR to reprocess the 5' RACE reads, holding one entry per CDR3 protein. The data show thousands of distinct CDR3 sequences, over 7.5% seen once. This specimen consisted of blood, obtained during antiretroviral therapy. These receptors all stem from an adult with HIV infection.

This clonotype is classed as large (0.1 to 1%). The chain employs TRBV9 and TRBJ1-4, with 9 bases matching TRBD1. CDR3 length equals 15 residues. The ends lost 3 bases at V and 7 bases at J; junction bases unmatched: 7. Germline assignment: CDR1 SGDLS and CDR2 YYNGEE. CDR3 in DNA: TGTGCCAGCAGCGACCGGGACAGGGAACCTGAAAAACTGTTTTTT. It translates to CASSDRDREPEKLFF. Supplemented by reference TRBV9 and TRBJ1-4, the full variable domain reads DSGVTQTPKHLITATGQRVTLRCSPRSGDLSVYWYQQSLDQGLQFLIQYYNGEERAKGNILERFSAQQFPDLHSELNLSSLELGDSALYFCASSDRDREPEKLFFGSGTQLSVL.

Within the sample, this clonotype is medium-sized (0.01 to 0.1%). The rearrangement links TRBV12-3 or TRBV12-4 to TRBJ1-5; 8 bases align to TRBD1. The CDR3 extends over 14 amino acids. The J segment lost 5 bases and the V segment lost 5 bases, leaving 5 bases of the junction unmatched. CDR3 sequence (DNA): TGTGCCAGCAGTACTGGACAGGGTTATCAGCCCCAGCATTTT. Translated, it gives CASSTGQGYQPQHF.

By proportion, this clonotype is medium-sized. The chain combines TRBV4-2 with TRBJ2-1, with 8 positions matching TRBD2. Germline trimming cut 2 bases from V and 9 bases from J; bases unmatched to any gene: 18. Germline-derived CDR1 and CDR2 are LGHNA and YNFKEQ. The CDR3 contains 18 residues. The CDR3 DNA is TGTGCCAGCAGCCAAAATCGGGGGGGCTACCGAATTGATGGTGAGCAGTTCTTC. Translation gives CASSQNRGGYRIDGEQFF.

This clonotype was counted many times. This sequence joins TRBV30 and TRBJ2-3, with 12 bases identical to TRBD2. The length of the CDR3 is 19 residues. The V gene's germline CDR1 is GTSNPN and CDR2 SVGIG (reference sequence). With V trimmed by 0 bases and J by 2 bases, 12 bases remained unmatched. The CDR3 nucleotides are TGTGCCTGGAGTGTAGAACTAGCGGGAGGCCCCGGCCCCACAGATACGCAGTATTTT. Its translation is CAWSVELAGGPGPTDTQYF.

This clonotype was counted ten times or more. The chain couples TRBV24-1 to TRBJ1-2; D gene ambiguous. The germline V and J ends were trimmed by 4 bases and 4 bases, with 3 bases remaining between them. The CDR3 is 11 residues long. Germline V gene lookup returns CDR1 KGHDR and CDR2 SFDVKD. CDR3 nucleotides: TGTGCCACCAGTGACAGCTATGGCTACACCTTC. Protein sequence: CATSDSYGYTF.

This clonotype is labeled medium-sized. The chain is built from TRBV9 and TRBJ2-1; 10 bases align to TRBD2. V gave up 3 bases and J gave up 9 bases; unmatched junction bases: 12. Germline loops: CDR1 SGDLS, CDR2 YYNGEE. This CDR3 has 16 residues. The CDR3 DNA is TGTGCCAGCAGCGCAGAGGCAGCGGGAGGGGGGAGTGAGCAGTTCTTC. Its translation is CASSAEAAGGGSEQFF.

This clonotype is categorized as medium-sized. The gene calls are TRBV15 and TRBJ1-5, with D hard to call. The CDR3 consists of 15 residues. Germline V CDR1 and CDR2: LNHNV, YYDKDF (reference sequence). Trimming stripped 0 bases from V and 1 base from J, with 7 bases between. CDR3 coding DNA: TGTGCCACCAGCAGAGATGGGATGAGCAATCAGCCCCAGCATTTT. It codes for CATSRDGMSNQPQHF. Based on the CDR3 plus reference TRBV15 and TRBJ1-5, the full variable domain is DAMVIQNPRYQVTQFGKPVTLSCSQTLNHNVMYWYQQKSSQAPKLLFHYYDKDFNNEADTPDNFQSRRPNTSFCFLDIRSPGLGDTAMYLCATSRDGMSNQPQHFGDGTRLSIL.

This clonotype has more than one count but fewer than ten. The CDR3 coding sequence is TGTGCCAGCAGTTCCACAGGGGGTCCCTATGGCTACACCTTC. Translating it yields CASSSTGGPYGYTF. The V and J genes are TRBV6-5 and TRBJ1-2; 8 nucleotides match TRBD1. The germline gives CDR1 MNHEY, CDR2 SVGAGI. The CDR3 has 14 residues. Germline trimming cut 4 bases from V and 4 bases from J; bases unmatched to any gene: 5.

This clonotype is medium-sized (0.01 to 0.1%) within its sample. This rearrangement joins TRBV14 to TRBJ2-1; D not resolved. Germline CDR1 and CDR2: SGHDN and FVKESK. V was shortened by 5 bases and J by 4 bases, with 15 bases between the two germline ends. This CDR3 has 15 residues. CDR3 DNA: TGTGCCAGCAGCAGACGAACTACTGGATACAATGAGCAGTTCTTC. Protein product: CASSRRTTGYNEQFF.

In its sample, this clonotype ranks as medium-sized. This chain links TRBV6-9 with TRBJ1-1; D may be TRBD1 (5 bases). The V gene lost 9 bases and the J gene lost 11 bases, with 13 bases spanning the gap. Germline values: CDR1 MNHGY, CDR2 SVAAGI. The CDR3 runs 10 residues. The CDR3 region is CARPPRGAFF. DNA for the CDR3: TGTGCCAGACCCCCCCGGGGGGCTTTCTTT.

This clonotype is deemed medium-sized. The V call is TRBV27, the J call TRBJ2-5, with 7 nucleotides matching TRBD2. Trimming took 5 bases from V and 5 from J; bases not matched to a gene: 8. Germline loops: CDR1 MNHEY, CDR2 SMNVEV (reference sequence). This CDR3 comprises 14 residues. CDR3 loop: CASSRRGSGETQYF. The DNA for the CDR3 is TGTGCCAGCAGTCGGCGGGGGTCGGGTGAGACCCAGTACTTC.

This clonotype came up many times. This CDR3 is CASSPRPVRASGANVLTF. Written as DNA, the CDR3 is TGTGCCAGCAGCCCCAGACCCGTTCGGGCCTCTGGGGCCAACGTCCTGACTTTC. This chain links TRBV6-4 with TRBJ2-6; D gene unclear. The ends were cut back, 6 bases at V and 0 bases at J, with 18 bases in the middle. CDR3 length equals 18 residues. Germline CDR1 reads MRHNA; CDR2 reads SNTAGT.

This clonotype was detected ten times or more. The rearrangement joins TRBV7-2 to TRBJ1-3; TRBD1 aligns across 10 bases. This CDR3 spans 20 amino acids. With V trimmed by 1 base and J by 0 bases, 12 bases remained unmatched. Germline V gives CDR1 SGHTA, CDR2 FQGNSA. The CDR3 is CASSLGDRGRGRVSGNTIYF. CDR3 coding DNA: TGTGCCAGCAGCTTAGGGGACAGGGGTAGGGGCCGAGTCTCTGGAAACACCATATATTTT.

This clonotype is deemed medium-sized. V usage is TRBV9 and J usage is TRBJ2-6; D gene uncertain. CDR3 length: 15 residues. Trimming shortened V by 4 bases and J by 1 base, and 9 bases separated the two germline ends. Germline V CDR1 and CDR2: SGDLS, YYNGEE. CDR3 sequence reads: CASSPLLSGANVLTF. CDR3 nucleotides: TGTGCCAGCAGCCCACTTCTATCTGGGGCCAACGTCCTGACTTTC.

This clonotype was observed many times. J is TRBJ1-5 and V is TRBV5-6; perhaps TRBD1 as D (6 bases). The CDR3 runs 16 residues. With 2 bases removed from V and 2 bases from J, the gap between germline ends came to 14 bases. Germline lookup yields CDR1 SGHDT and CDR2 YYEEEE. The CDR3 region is CASSFYSGVGNQPQHF. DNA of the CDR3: TGTGCCAGCAGCTTTTATTCAGGGGTCGGCAATCAGCCCCAGCATTTT.

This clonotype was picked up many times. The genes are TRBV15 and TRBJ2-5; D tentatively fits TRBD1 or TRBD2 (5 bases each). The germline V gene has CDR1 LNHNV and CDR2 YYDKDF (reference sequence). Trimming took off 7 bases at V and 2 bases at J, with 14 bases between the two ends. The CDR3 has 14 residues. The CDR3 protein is CATKGEISQETQYF. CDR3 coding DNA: TGTGCCACCAAAGGGGAGATCTCGCAAGAGACCCAGTACTTC.

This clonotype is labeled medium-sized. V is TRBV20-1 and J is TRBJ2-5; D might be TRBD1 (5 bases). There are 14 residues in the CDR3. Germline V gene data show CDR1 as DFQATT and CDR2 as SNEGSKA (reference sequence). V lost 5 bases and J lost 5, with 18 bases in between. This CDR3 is CSAGPRVIEETQYF. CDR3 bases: TGCAGTGCTGGGCCCAGGGTTATTGAGGAGACCCAGTACTTC.

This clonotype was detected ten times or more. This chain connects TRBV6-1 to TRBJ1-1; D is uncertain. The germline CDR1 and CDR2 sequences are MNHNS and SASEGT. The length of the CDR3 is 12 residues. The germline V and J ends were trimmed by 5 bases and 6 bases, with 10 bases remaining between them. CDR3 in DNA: TGTGCCAGCAGTCCACGAGTCGCTGAAGCTTTCTTT. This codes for CASSPRVAEAFF.

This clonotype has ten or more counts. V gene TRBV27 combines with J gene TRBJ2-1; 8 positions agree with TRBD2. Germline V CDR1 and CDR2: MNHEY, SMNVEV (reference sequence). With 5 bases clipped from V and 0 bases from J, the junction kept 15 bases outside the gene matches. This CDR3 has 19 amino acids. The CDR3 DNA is TGTGCCAGCAGTCCCGGGACTAGTTTTGGCCGGGGCTCCTACAATGAGCAGTTCTTC. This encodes CASSPGTSFGRGSYNEQFF.

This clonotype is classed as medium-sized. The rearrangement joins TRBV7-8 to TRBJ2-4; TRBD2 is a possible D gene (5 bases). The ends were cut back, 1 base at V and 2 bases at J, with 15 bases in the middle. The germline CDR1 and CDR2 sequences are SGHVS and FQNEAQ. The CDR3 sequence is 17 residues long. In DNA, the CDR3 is TGTGCCAGCAGCTTAGACCCCCGGGCTAGCTCCAAAAACATTCAGTACTTC. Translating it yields CASSLDPRASSKNIQYF.

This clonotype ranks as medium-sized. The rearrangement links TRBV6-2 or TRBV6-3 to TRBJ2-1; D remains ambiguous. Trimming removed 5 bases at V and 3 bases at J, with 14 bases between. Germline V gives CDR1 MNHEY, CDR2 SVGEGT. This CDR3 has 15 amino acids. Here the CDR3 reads CASSPYLNLYNEQFF. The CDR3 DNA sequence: TGTGCCAGCAGTCCCTACCTAAACCTCTACAATGAGCAGTTCTTC.

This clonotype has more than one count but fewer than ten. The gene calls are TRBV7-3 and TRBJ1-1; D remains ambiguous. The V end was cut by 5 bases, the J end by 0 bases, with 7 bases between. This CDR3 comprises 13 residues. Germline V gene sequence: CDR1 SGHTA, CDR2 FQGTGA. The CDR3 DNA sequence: TGTGCCAGCAGCCAAGGGATGAACACTGAAGCTTTCTTT. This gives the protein CASSQGMNTEAFF.

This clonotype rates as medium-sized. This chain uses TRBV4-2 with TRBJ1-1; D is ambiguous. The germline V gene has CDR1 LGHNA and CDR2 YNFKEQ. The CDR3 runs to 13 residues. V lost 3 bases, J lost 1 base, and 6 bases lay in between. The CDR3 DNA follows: TGTGCCAGCAGCCACACAGAGAACACTGAAGCTTTCTTT. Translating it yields CASSHTENTEAFF.

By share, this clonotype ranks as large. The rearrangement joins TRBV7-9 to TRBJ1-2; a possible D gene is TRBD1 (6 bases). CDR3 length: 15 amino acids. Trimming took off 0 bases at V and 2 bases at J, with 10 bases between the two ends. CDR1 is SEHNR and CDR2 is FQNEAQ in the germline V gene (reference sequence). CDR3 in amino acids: CASSLAGTTNYGYTF. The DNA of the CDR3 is TGTGCCAGCAGCTTAGCCGGGACAACCAACTATGGCTACACCTTC.